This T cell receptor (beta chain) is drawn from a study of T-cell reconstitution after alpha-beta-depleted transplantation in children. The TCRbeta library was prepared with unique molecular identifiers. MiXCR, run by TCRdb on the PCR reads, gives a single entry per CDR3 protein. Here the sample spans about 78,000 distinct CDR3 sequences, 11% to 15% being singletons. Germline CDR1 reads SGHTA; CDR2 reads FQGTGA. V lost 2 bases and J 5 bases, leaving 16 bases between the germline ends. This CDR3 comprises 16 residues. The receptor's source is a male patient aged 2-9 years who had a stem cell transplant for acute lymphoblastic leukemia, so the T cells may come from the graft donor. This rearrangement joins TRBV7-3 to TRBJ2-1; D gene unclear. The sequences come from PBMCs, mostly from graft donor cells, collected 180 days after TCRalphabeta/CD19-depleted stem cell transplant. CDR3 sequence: CASSLWSRPGDNEQFF. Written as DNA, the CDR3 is TGTGCCAGCAGCTTATGGTCCCGACCTGGGGACAATGAGCAGTTCTTC.